This is a list of T cell receptor beta chains from one sample in a study of blood T cell repertoires in COVID-19. Clones were read by immunoSEQ multiplex PCR, and TCRdb kept only the in-frame ones, dropping some. The sample lists 250,000 to 350,000 clones, approximately 84% occurring once. Sequenced sample: peripheral blood. The receptors here all came from a human donor with COVID-19, enrolled during active disease. The donor label of this sample is uncertain. Each CDR3 is given with its conserved first and last residue. The D gene is left open where the match is weak. Part of the rows lack a size; the others show once, few, many or a class for expanded clones.

>TRBJ2-7|TRBV2|.|.
CASSEVGVVDEQYF
TGTGCCAGCAGTGAAGTAGGAGTTGTCGACGAGCAGTACTTC
>TRBJ2-6|TRBV7-3|.|.
CASSPQAGANVLTF
TGTGCCAGCAGCCCCCAGGCTGGGGCCAACGTCCTGACTTTC
>TRBJ2-3|TRBV23-1|TRBD2|.
CASILGLAGLADTQYF
TGCGCCAGCATCTTAGGACTAGCGGGACTGGCAGATACGCAGTATTTT
>TRBJ2-7|TRBV7-2|TRBD2|once
CASSLRLAGTYEQYF
TGTGCCAGCAGCTTAAGGCTAGCGGGTACCTACGAGCAGTACTTC
>TRBJ2-6|TRBV5-3|TRBD2|.
CATGVAGVGSGANVLTF
TGTGCCACGGGGGTAGCGGGAGTGGGATCTGGGGCCAACGTCCTGACTTTC
>TRBJ1-2|TRBV6-5|TRBD1|.
CASSRQGEGYTF
TGTGCCAGCAGCCGACAGGGTGAGGGCTACACCTTC
>TRBJ2-5|TRBV19|TRBD1|.
CASSMTGGAETQYF
TGTGCCAGTAGTATGACAGGGGGCGCAGAGACCCAGTACTTC
>TRBJ2-2|TRBV11-1|.|.
CASSLLGRNTGELFF
TGTGCCAGCAGCTTGCTCGGGAGGAACACCGGGGAGCTGTTTTTT
>TRBJ2-1|TRBV5-6|TRBD2|.
CASSLAWTSGGEQFF
TGTGCCAGCAGCTTGGCCTGGACTAGCGGGGGTGAGCAGTTCTTC
>TRBJ2-2|TRBV19|TRBD2|few
CASSIGPGTSRTGELFF
TGTGCCAGTAGTATAGGCCCCGGGACTAGTCGGACCGGGGAGCTGTTTTTT
>TRBJ2-3|TRBV30|TRBD2|.
CAWMRSQRETDTQYF
TGTGCCTGGATGCGGTCGCAGCGGGAAACAGATACGCAGTATTTT
>TRBJ1-2|TRBV12-3/TRBV12-4|.|.
CASSLVPYYGYTF
TGTGCCAGCAGTTTAGTTCCCTACTATGGCTACACCTTC
>TRBJ2-7|TRBV4-1|TRBD2|.
CASSHASGRTGSSYEQYF
TGCGCCAGCAGCCACGCTAGCGGGAGGACAGGGAGCTCCTACGAGCAGTACTTC
>TRBJ1-1|TRBV19|TRBD1|.
CASSPDRETEAFF
TGTGCCAGTAGCCCCGACAGGGAGACTGAAGCTTTCTTT
>TRBJ1-4|TRBV6-1|.|.
CASSEGLIEKLFF
TGTGCCAGCAGTGAAGGACTAATTGAAAAACTGTTTTTT